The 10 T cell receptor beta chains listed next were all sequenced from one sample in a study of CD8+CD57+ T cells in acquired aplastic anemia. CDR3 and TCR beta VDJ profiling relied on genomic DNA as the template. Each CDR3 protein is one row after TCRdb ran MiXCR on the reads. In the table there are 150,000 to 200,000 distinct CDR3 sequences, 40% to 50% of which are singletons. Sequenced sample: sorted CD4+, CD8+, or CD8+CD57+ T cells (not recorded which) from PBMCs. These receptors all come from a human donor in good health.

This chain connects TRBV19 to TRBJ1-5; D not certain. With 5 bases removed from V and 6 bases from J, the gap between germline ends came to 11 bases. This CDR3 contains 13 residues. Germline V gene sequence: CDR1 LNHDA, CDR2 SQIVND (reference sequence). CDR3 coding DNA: TGTGCCAGTAGTTGGGAGCCGTCTCAGCCCCAGCATTTT. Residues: CASSWEPSQPQHF. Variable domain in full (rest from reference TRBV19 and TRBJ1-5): DGGITQSPKYLFRKEGQNVTLSCEQNLNHDAMYWYRQDPGQGLRLIYYSQIVNDFQKGDIAEGYSVSREKKESFPLTVTSAQKNPTAFYLCASSWEPSQPQHFGDGTRLSIL.

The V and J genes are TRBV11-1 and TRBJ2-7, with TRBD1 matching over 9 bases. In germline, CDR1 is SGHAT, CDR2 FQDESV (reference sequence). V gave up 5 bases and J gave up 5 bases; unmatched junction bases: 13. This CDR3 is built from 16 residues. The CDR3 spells CASSPSTGGGSHEQYF. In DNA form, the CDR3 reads TGTGCCAGCAGCCCTTCTACAGGGGGCGGTAGCCACGAGCAGTACTTC.

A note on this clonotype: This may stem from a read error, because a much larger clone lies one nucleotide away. The CDR3 loop is CASSIGLATQGTQYF. For the CDR3, the DNA is TGTGCCAGCAGCATTGGACTAGCGACCCAAGGGACCCAGTACTTC. V usage is TRBV7-3 and J usage is TRBJ2-5, with 9 bases lining up with TRBD2. CDR1 is SGHTA and CDR2 is FQGTGA in the germline V gene. The CDR3 has 15 residues.

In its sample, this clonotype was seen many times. CDR3: CASSLVAHSNQPQHF. CDR3 nucleotide sequence: TGTGCCAGCAGCTTGGTGGCTCATAGCAATCAGCCCCAGCATTTT. The chain is built from TRBV5-5 and TRBJ1-5; D remains ambiguous. Germline V gives CDR1 SGHKS, CDR2 YYEKEE (reference sequence). The CDR3 sequence is 15 residues long. V was cut by 0 bases and J by 0 bases, with 7 bases left in between.

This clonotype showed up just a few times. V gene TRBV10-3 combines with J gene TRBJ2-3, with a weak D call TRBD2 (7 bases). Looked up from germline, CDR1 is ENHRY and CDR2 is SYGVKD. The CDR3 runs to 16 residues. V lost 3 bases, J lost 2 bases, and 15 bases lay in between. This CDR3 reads CAISERGGGVTDTQYF. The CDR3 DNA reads TGTGCCATCAGTGAAAGGGGCGGGGGCGTCACAGATACGCAGTATTTT.

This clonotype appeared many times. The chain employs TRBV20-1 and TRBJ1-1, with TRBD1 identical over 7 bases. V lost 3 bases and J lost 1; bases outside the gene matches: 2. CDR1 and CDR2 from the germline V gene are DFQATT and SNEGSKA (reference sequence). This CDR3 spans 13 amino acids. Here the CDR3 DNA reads TGCAGTGCTAGTAGGGACAGGAACACTGAAGCTTTCTTT. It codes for CSASRDRNTEAFF.

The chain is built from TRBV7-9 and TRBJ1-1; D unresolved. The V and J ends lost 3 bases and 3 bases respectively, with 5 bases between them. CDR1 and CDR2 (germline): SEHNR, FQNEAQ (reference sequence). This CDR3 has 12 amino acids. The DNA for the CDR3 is TGTGCCAGCAGCTTGCTAGACACTGAAGCTTTCTTT. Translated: CASSLLDTEAFF.

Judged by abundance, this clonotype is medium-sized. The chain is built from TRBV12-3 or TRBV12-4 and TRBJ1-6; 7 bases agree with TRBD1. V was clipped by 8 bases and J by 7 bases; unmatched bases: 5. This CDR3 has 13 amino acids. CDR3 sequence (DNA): TGTGCCAGCTCCGGACAGGCGAATTCACCCCTCCACTTT. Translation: CASSGQANSPLHF.

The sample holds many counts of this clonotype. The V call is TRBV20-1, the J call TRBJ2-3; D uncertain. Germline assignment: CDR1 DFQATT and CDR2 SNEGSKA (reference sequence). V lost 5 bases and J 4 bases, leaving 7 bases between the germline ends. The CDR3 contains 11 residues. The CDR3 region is CSADRADTQYF. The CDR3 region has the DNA TGCAGTGCTGACCGGGCAGATACGCAGTATTTT.

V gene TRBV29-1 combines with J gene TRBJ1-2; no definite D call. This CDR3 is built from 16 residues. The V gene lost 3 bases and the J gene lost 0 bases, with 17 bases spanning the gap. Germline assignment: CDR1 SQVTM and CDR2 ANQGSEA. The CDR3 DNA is TGCAGCGTTGAGTTAGCTGGGTACACCACTAACTATGGCTACACCTTC. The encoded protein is CSVELAGYTTNYGYTF.